A selection of T cell receptor beta chains follows, all from one sample in a study of T cell responses to AZD1222 COVID-19 vaccine. Profiled with immunoSEQ multiplex PCR; TCRdb holds only in-frame clones, not every one. The profile covers around 120,000 clones, with about 91% appearing a single time and about 2.7% taken by the ten largest. Sequenced material: peripheral blood, taken on day 0 of AZD1222 vaccination. The receptors were sampled from an adult in good health. CDR3s include the opening cysteine and the closing phenylalanine or tryptophan. The D gene is left open where the match is weak. Part of the rows lack a size; the others show once, few, many or a class for expanded clones.

>TRBV25-1|.|TRBJ1-4|TRBD1
TGTGCCAGCAGTTTTCGACAGGGGAGGGTTGAAAAACTGTTTTTT
CASSFRQGRVEKLFF
>TRBV7-9|.|TRBJ2-1|.
TGTGCCAGCAGCTTAGGGGGTGGGGACTTCTACAATGAGCAGTTCTTC
CASSLGGGDFYNEQFF
>TRBV27|.|TRBJ1-5|.
TGTGCCAGCAGTTTATATGGGTACAATCAGCCCCAGCATTTT
CASSLYGYNQPQHF
>TRBV5-1|once|TRBJ1-1|.
TGCGCCAGCAGCGTGGGTGACAGGAAGGCCACTGAAGCTTTCTTT
CASSVGDRKATEAFF
>TRBV5-8|.|TRBJ2-3|TRBD1
TGTGCCAGCAGCTTGGGTGCGGGACAGGGGGCAGATACGCAGTATTTT
CASSLGAGQGADTQYF
>TRBV7-8|.|TRBJ2-7|.
TGTGCCAGCAGCACGGGGGACGAGCAGTACTTC
CASSTGDEQYF
>TRBV6-6|.|TRBJ1-3|TRBD1
TGTGCCAGCAGCTCCGGGACAGGGGGGAACACCATATATTTT
CASSSGTGGNTIYF
>TRBV5-4|once|TRBJ1-6|.
TGTGCCAGCAGCTTTGGCTTAGACTCACCCCTCCACTTT
CASSFGLDSPLHF
>TRBV6-5|.|TRBJ1-1|TRBD1
TGTGCCAGCAGACCTACCCAGACAGGGAGAGGGTGGGCTTTCTTT
CASRPTQTGRGWAFF
>TRBV19|.|TRBJ1-4|.
TGTGCCAGTAGGACAATGAGAATAACTAATGAAAAACTGTTTTTT
CASRTMRITNEKLFF
>TRBV19|.|TRBJ1-1|.
TGTGCCAGTAGTGCAGACAGAAACATGAACACTGAAGCTTTCTTT
CASSADRNMNTEAFF
>TRBV4-2|.|TRBJ1-1|.
TGTGCCAGCAGCCACACGCAGGCTCCGGGGGAAGCTTTCTTT
CASSHTQAPGEAFF
>TRBV27|few|TRBJ2-1|.
TGTGCCAGCAGGCAGGGGACCAATGAGCAGTTCTTC
CASRQGTNEQFF
>TRBV7-8|.|TRBJ2-7|.
TGTGCCAGCAGCTTATTGATGACGTCCGGCTACGAGCAGTACTTC
CASSLLMTSGYEQYF
>TRBV19|.|TRBJ2-4|TRBD1
TGTGCCAGTAGTAACCCAGGGGGCGCGGTAAACATTCAGTACTTC
CASSNPGGAVNIQYF
>TRBV6-5|once|TRBJ1-2|.
TGTGCCAGCAACCGCTATGGCTACACCTTC
CASNRYGYTF
>TRBV28|.|TRBJ2-1|.
TGTGCCAGCCTCGAGAGTGGGGCGAGCTCCTACAATGAGCAGTTCTTC
CASLESGASSYNEQFF
>TRBV9|.|TRBJ2-3|TRBD2
TGTGCCAGCACACCTAGCGGGAGGGCGGCAGATACGCAGTATTTT
CASTPSGRAADTQYF
>TRBV5-1|.|TRBJ2-3|TRBD2
TGCGCCAGCAGCTTGACTCCGGGAGGGGCTGTGGATACGCAGTATTTT
CASSLTPGGAVDTQYF
>TRBV6-4|.|TRBJ2-1|.
TGTGCCAGCAGACCCTTTGATTTCCCGCTGAGCTCCTACAATGAGCAGTTCTTC
CASRPFDFPLSSYNEQFF
>TRBV7-6|once|TRBJ2-5|.
TGTGCCAGCAGCTCCAGCTTGAGGGAGCCGGAGACCCAGTACTTC
CASSSSLREPETQYF
>TRBV12-3/TRBV12-4|.|TRBJ1-1|.
TGTGCCAGCAGTTTAGGAGGATGGGGGGAAGCTTTCTTT
CASSLGGWGEAFF
>TRBV5-1|.|TRBJ2-1|TRBD2
TGCGCCAGCAGCCTACGCCTGGGACTAGCGGTAACTAGCTCCTACAATGAGCAGTTCTTC
CASSLRLGLAVTSSYNEQFF
>TRBV7-9|.|TRBJ1-1|.
TGTGCCAGCAGCTATTGGGACGCTAAGGTTTTCTTT
CASSYWDAKVFF
>TRBV27|.|TRBJ2-1|TRBD1
TGTGCCAGCAGTCCGACGACAGGGGCGTTCTACAATGAGCAGTTCTTC
CASSPTTGAFYNEQFF
>TRBV27|.|TRBJ1-5|.
TGTGCCAGCAGTCCCCAAGCACGCGGATTCAGCAATCAGCCCCAGCATTTT
CASSPQARGFSNQPQHF
>TRBV2|.|TRBJ1-2|.
TGTGCCAGCACCCCAAGGACAGACCCTAACTATGGCTACACCTTC
CASTPRTDPNYGYTF
>TRBV5-1|.|TRBJ1-1|.
TGCGCCAGCAGCTTGGGAAAGAACACTGAAGCTTTCTTT
CASSLGKNTEAFF
>TRBV7-9|.|TRBJ2-5|TRBD2
TGTGCCAGCAGCCAGGGGACTAGGGGGTTCGAGACCCAGTACTTC
CASSQGTRGFETQYF
>TRBV4-1|.|TRBJ1-5|.
TGCGCCAGCAGCCAAGGGACAGGCAATCAGCCCCAGCATTTT
CASSQGTGNQPQHF
>TRBV6-2/TRBV6-3|.|TRBJ2-1|TRBD2
TGTGCCAGCAGTTCGGGACTAGCGGGATGGGATGACAATGAGCAGTTCTTC
CASSSGLAGWDDNEQFF
>TRBV6-1|.|TRBJ2-3|TRBD2
TGTGCCAGCAGTGACTTTCCCCCTAGCGGGAGGAACACAGATACGCAGTATTTT
CASSDFPPSGRNTDTQYF
>TRBV19|.|TRBJ2-3|TRBD2
TGTGCCAGTATGACGGGAGGGCCTGCTGGCACAGATACGCAGTATTTT
CASMTGGPAGTDTQYF
>TRBV27|.|TRBJ1-1|.
TGTGCCAGCAGTTTGAGGGGTGAAACTGAAGCTTTCTTT
CASSLRGETEAFF
>TRBV2|.|TRBJ2-1|.
TGTGCCAGCAGTGATAGGCCGCTCGACGGTGAGCAGTTCTTC
CASSDRPLDGEQFF
>TRBV6-6|once|TRBJ2-3|TRBD2
TGTGCCAGCAGTCCCGGGACTATCTCCACAGATACGCAGTATTTT
CASSPGTISTDTQYF
>TRBV3-1/TRBV3-2|.|TRBJ2-1|.
TGTGCCAGCAGTCCTCCTGGAAACGAGCAGTTCTTC
CASSPPGNEQFF
>TRBV3-1/TRBV3-2|once|TRBJ1-6|.
TGTGCCAGCAGCCAGGGTGGACTTTCACCCCTCCACTTT
CASSQGGLSPLHF
>TRBV7-6|.|TRBJ1-5|TRBD1
TGTGCCAGCAGCTTATTCGGGACAGGGGGTAGAGGTCAGCCCCAGCATTTT
CASSLFGTGGRGQPQHF
>TRBV6-5|.|TRBJ1-5|TRBD1
TGTGCCAGCAAAGGACAGGGGACCGTTAATCAGCCCCAGCATTTT
CASKGQGTVNQPQHF
>TRBV6-1|.|TRBJ2-2|.
TGTGCCAGCAGTTATAGCGGGAACACCGGGGAGCTGTTTTTT
CASSYSGNTGELFF
>TRBV3-1/TRBV3-2|few|TRBJ2-3|.
TGTGCCAGCAGCTTTCAGGCTGGTACGCAGTATTTT
CASSFQAGTQYF
>TRBV7-9|.|TRBJ2-5|.
TGTGCCAGCAGCTTTAGGGATGAGGAGACCCAGTACTTC
CASSFRDEETQYF
>TRBV19|.|TRBJ2-2|TRBD2
TGTGCCAGTACGCGGGAGCAGTCCACCGGGGAGCTGTTTTTT
CASTREQSTGELFF
>TRBV5-1|.|TRBJ2-7|TRBD2
TGCGCCAGCAGCTTGGGGACTAGCGGGAGCGGCGAGCAGTACTTC
CASSLGTSGSGEQYF
>TRBV14|.|TRBJ2-1|TRBD2
TGTGCCAGCAGCCGTGGGACTAGTTTTTACAATGAGCAGTTCTTC
CASSRGTSFYNEQFF
>TRBV29-1|.|TRBJ1-1|.
TGCAGCGCGGCTAACACTGAAGCTTTCTTT
CSAANTEAFF
>TRBV9|.|TRBJ1-1|.
TGTGCCAGCAGCGTAGACGGGGTGGGCAGCGCTGAAGCTTTCTTT
CASSVDGVGSAEAFF
>TRBV19|few|TRBJ2-2|.
TGTGCCAGCCTTAAGTGGCAGAACACCGGGGAGCTGTTTTTT
CASLKWQNTGELFF
>TRBV29-1|.|TRBJ1-3|.
TGCAGCGTTTTCACCCCTGGAAACACCATATATTTT
CSVFTPGNTIYF